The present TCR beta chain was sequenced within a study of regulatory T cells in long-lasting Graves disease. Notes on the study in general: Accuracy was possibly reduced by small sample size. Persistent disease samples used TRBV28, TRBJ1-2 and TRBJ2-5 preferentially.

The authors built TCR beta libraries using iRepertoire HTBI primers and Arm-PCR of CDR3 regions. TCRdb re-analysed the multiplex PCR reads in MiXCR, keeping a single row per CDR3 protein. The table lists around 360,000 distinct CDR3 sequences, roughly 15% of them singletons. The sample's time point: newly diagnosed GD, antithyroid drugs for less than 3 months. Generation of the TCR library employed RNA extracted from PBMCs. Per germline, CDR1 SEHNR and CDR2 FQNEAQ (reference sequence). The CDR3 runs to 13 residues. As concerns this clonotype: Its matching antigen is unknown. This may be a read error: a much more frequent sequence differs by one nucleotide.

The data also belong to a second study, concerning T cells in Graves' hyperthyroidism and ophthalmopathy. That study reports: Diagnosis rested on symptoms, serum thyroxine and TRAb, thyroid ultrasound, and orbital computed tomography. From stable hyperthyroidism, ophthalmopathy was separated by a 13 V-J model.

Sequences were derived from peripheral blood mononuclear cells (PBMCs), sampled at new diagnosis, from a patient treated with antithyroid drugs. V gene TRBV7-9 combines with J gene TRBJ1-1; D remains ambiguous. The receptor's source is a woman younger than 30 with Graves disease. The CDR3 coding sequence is TGTGCCAACAGCCATCCCATGAACACTGAAGCTTTCTTT. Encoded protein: CANSHPMNTEAFF.